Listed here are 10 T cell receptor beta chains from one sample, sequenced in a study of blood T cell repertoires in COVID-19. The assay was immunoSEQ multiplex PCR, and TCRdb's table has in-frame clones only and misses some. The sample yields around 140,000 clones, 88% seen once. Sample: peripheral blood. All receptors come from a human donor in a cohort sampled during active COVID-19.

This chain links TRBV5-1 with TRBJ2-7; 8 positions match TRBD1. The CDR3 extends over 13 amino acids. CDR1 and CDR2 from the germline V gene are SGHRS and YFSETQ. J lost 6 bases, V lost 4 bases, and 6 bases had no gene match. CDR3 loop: CASSLTRGPEQYF. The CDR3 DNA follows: TGCGCCAGCAGCCTAACCAGGGGGCCCGAGCAGTACTTC.

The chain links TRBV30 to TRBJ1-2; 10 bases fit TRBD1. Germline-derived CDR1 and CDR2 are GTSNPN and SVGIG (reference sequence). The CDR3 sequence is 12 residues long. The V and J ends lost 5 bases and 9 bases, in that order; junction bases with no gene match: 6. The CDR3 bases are TGTGCCTGGGGCGGGGACAGGGGAAGCTACACCTTC. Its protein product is CAWGGDRGSYTF.

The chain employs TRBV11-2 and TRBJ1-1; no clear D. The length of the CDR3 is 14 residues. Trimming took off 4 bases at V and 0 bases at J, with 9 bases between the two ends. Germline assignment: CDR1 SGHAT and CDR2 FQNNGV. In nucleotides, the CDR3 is TGTGCCAGCAGCTGGGAGGGTTTGAACACTGAAGCTTTCTTT. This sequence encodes CASSWEGLNTEAFF.

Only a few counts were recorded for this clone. In nucleotides, the CDR3 is TGTGCCAGCAGTTCAGGGTTCTACGAGCAGTACTTC. It specifies CASSSGFYEQYF. The chain couples TRBV12-3 or TRBV12-4 to TRBJ2-7, with D maybe TRBD1 (5 bases). V shed 4 bases and J shed 3 bases, with 7 bases lying between them. The CDR3 is 12 amino acids.

The CDR3 reads CASSLAGLGADTQYF. DNA of the CDR3: TGCGCCAGCAGCTTGGCCGGGCTCGGGGCAGATACGCAGTATTTT. V is TRBV5-1 and J is TRBJ2-3, with D perhaps TRBD2 (5 bases). The V gene's germline CDR1 is SGHRS and CDR2 YFSETQ. V was clipped by 0 bases and J by 4 bases, with 12 bases between them. The CDR3 has 15 residues.

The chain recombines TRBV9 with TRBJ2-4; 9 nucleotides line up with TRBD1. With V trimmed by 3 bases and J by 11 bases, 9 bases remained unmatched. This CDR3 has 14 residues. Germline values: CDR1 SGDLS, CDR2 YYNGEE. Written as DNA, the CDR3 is TGTGCCAGCAGCGAGGGGACAGGGACCTGGTTTCAGTACTTC. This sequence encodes CASSEGTGTWFQYF.

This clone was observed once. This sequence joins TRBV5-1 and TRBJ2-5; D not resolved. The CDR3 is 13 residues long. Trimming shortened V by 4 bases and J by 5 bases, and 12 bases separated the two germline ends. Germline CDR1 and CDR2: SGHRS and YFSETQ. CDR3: CASSPNVEETQYF. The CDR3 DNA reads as TGCGCCAGCAGCCCAAATGTAGAGGAGACCCAGTACTTC.

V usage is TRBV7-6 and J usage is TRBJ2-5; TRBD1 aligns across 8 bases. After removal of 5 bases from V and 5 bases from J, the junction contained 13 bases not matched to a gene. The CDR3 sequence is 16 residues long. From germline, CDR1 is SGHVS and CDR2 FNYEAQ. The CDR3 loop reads CASSPYDRGRGETQYF. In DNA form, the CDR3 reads TGTGCCAGCAGCCCATACGACAGGGGTCGAGGGGAGACCCAGTACTTC. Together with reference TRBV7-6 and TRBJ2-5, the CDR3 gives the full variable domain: GAGVSQSPRYKVTKRGQDVALRCDPISGHVSLYWYRQALGQGPEFLTYFNYEAQQDKSGLPNDRFSAERPEGSISTLTIQRTEQRDSAMYRCASSPYDRGRGETQYFGPGTRLLVL.

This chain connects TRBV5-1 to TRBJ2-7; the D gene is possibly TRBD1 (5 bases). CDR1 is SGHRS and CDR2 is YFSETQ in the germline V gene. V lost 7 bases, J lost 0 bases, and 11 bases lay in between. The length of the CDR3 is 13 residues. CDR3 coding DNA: TGCGCCAGCTCGAGACAGAGCTCCTACGAGCAGTACTTC. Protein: CASSRQSSYEQYF.

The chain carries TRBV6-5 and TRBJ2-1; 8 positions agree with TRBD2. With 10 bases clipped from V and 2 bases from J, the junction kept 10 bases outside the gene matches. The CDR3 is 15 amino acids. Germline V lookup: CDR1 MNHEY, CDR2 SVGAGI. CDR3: CAILGSGGTYNEQFF. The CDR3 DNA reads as TGTGCCATCCTGGGGAGCGGGGGTACCTACAATGAGCAGTTCTTC.